This T cell receptor (beta chain) was retrieved from a study of blood T cell repertoires in COVID-19. The germline V gene encodes CDR1 MNHEY and CDR2 SVGAGI. The CDR3 consists of 14 residues. The V segment lost 4 bases and the J segment 9 bases; nucleotides outside the gene matches: 3. Original data processing: Using reference gene primer amplification, nucleated cell counts were estimated. Clones were read by immunoSEQ multiplex PCR, and TCRdb kept only the in-frame ones, dropping some. The V and J calls and clone size come from that table; D and trimming were worked out from the DNA. Of over 250,000 clones listed, around 85% were seen once; the top ten hold approximately 1.5%.

Sequencing used peripheral blood. The chain carries TRBV6-5 and TRBJ1-6, with TRBD1 identical over 10 bases. The TCR was taken from a human donor with COVID-19, enrolled during active disease. The donor label of this sample is uncertain. The CDR3 region is CASSSGTGVSPLHF. The DNA for the CDR3 is TGTGCCAGCAGTTCCGGGACAGGGGTTTCACCCCTCCACTTT.